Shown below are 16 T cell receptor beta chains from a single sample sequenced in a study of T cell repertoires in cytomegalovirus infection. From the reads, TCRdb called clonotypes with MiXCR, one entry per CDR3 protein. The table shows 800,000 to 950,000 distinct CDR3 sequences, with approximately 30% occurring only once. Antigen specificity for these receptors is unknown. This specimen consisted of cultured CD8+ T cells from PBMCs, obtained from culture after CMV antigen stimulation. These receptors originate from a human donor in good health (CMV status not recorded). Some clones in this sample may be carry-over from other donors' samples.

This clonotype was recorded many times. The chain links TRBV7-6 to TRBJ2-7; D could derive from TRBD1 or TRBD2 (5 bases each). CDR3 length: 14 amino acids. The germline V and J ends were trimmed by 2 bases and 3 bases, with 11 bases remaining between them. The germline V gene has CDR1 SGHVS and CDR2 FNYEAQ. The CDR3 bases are TGTGCCAGCAGCTTAAGAGGGACGTACTACGAGCAGTACTTC. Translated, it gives CASSLRGTYYEQYF.

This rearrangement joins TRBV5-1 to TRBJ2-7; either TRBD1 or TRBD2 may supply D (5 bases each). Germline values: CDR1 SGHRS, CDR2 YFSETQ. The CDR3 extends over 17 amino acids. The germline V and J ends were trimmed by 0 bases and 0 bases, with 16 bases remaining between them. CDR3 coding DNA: TGCGCCAGCAGCTTGGCCCTTAGAGGGGCCCACTCCTACGAGCAGTACTTC. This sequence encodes CASSLALRGAHSYEQYF.

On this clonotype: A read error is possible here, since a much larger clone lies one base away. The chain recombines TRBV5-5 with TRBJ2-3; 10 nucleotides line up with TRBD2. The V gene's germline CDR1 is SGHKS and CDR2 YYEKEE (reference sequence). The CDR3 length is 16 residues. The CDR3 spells CASSFVAGGSTDMQYF. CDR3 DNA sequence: TGTGCCAGCAGCTTCGTAGCGGGGGGAAGCACAGATATGCAGTATTTT.

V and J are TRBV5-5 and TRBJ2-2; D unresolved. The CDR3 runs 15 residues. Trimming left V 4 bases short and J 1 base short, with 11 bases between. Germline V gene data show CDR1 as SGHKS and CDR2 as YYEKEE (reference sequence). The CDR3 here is CASSGLIKNTGELFF. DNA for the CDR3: TGTGCCAGCAGCGGTCTGATTAAGAACACCGGGGAGCTGTTTTTT.

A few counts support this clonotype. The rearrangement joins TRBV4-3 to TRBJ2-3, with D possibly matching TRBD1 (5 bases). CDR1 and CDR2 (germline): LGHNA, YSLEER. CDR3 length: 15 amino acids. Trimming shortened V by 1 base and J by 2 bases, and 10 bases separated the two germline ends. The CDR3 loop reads CASSQGGRATDTQYF. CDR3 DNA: TGCGCCAGCAGCCAAGGGGGCAGGGCCACAGATACGCAGTATTTT.

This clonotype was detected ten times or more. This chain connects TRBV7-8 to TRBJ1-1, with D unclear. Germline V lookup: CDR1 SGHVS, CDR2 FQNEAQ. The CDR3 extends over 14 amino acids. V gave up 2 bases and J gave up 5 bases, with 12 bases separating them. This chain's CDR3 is CASSLRREPTEAFF. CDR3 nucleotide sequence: TGTGCCAGCAGCTTAAGACGGGAACCGACTGAAGCTTTCTTT.

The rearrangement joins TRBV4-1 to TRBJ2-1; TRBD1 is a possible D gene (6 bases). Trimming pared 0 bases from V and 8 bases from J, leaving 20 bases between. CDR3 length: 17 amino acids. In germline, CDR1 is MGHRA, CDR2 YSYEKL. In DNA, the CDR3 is TGCGCCAGCAGCCAAGATCCCCCTCCTGCAGGGGTTGATGAGCAGTTCTTC. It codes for CASSQDPPPAGVDEQFF.

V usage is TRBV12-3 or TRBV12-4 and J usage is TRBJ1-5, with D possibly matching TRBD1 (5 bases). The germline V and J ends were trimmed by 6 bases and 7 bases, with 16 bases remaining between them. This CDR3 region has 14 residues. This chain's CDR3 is CASSQGVGGQPQHF. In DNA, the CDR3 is TGTGCCAGCAGCCAAGGGGTTGGGGGGCAGCCCCAGCATTTT.

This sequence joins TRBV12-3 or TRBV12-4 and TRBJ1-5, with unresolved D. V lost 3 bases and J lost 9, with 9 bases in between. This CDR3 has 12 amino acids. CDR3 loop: CASSLVSRPQHF. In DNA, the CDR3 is TGTGCCAGCAGTTTGGTTTCTAGGCCCCAGCATTTT.

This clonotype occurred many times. CDR3: CASSLLTGPNEKLFF. DNA for the CDR3: TGTGCCAGCAGCTTACTGACAGGCCCTAATGAAAAACTGTTTTTT. The chain is built from TRBV7-8 and TRBJ1-4, with D perhaps matching TRBD1 (6 bases). Per the germline V gene, CDR1 is SGHVS and CDR2 is FQNEAQ. V shed 2 bases and J shed 3 bases, with 10 bases lying between them. This CDR3 has 15 residues.

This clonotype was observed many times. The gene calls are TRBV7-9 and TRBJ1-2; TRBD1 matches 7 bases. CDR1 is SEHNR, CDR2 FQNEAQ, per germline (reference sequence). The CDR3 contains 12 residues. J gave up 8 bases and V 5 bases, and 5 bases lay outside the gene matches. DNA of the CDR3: TGTGCCAGCAGCCCGCGACAGGGCGGCTACACCTTC. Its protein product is CASSPRQGGYTF. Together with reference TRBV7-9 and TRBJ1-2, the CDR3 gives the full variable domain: DTGVSQNPRHKITKRGQNVTFRCDPISEHNRLYWYRQTLGQGPEFLTYFQNEAQLEKSRLLSDRFSAERPKGSFSTLEIQRTEQGDSAMYLCASSPRQGGYTFGSGTRLTVV.

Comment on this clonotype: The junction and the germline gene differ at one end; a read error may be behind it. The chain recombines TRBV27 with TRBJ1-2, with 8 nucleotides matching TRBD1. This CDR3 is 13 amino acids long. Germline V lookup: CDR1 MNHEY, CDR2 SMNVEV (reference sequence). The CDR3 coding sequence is TGTGCCAGCCGTTTATCGGACAGGGACGGCTACACCTTC. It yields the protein CASRLSDRDGYTF.

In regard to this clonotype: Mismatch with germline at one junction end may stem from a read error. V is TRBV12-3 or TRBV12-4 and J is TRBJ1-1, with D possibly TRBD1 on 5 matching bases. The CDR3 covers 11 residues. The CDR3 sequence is CANSWGLEAFF. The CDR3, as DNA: TGTGCCAACAGTTGGGGCCTTGAAGCTTTCTTT.

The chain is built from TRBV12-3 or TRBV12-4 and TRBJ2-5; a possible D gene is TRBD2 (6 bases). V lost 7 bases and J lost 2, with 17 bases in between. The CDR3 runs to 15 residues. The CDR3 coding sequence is TGTGCCAGCACCCTGACTGCGGGGACTCAAGAGACCCAGTACTTC. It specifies CASTLTAGTQETQYF.

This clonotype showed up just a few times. Here the CDR3 reads CASSYGASYEQYV. The CDR3 bases are TGTGCCAGCAGTTACGGTGCCAGCTACGAGCAGTACGTC. J is TRBJ2-7 and V is TRBV6-2 or TRBV6-3; D remains unclear. From germline, CDR1 is MNHEY and CDR2 SVGEGT. Between the trimmed V and J ends, which lost 2 bases and 3 bases, there was a span of 8 bases. The CDR3 contains 13 residues.

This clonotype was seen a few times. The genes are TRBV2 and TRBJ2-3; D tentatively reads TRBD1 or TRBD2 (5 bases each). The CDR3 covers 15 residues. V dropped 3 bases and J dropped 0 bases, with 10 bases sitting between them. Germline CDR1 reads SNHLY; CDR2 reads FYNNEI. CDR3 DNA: TGTGCCAGCAGTGACTTGGGACCCAGCACAGATACGCAGTATTTT. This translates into CASSDLGPSTDTQYF.